These 17 T cell receptor beta chains originate from one sample sequenced in a study of T cells after yellow fever vaccination (dated by TCRdb to the late 2010s). To prepare the library, 5' RACE was applied. Sequenced on an Illumina HiSeq 2500. Through fastp at Q25 and MiXCR, TCRdb rebuilt clones from the public reads, retaining in-frame beta chains. Rows are combined by CDR3 protein, so each entry shows the most common genes and DNA. The sample table lists some 560,000 distinct CDR3 sequences, 15% to 20% of them with a count of one. The top ten hold roughly an eighth of the sample. Per the publication, the treatment or condition label means: live attenuated yellow fever vaccine strain. Sequences were derived from PBMCs, sampled 15 days after the yellow fever booster vaccination. Receptor source: a man in his thirties or forties who received the YFV17D yellow fever vaccine.

This clonotype was recorded once. The chain recombines TRBV2 with TRBJ2-2; D might be TRBD1 or TRBD2, each matching 5 bases. In germline, CDR1 is SNHLY, CDR2 FYNNEI. V lost 11 bases and J 0 bases, leaving 13 bases between the germline ends. The CDR3 is 14 amino acids. The CDR3 region is CAGNWGSNTGELFF. The DNA of the CDR3 is TGTGCCGGCAATTGGGGGTCGAACACCGGGGAGCTGTTTTTT.

This chain links TRBV5-1 with TRBJ2-3; no clear D gene. The CDR3 sequence is 14 residues long. Per germline, CDR1 SGHRS and CDR2 YFSETQ. The V and J ends lost 6 bases and 0 bases respectively, with 11 bases between them. The CDR3 DNA reads TGCGCCAGCACAAGGAGATCTAGCACAGATACGCAGTATTTT. This sequence encodes CASTRRSSTDTQYF.

This clonotype has only a few counts. This chain links TRBV11-2 with TRBJ1-1, with D hard to call. The CDR3 sequence is 15 residues long. CDR1 is SGHAT, CDR2 FQNNGV, per germline. Trimming pared 3 bases from V and 0 bases from J, leaving 11 bases between. This CDR3 reads CASSLGGGLNTEAFF. For the CDR3, the DNA is TGTGCCAGCAGCTTGGGCGGCGGACTGAACACTGAAGCTTTCTTT. Variable domain in full (rest from reference TRBV11-2 and TRBJ1-1): EAGVAQSPRYKIIEKRQSVAFWCNPISGHATLYWYQQILGQGPKLLIQFQNNGVVDDSQLPKDRFSAERLKGVDSTLKIQPAKLEDSAVYLCASSLGGGLNTEAFFGQGTRLTVV.

This chain links TRBV20-1 with TRBJ2-7; 7 bases align to TRBD2. Germline V gives CDR1 DFQATT, CDR2 SNEGSKA (reference sequence). The CDR3 length is 17 residues. With V trimmed by 6 bases and J by 0 bases, 17 bases remained unmatched. The DNA for the CDR3 is TGCAGTGCCACATTGGGGGGGGGACCTAAGAGCTCCTACGAGCAGTACTTC. Translated: CSATLGGGPKSSYEQYF.

This chain connects TRBV20-1 to TRBJ1-6; no clear D gene. This CDR3 region has 15 residues. Germline V gives CDR1 DFQATT, CDR2 SNEGSKA (reference sequence). Trimming took off 1 base at V and 5 bases at J, with 12 bases between the two ends. CDR3 residues: CSARVRQNNNSPLHF. Here the CDR3 DNA reads TGCAGTGCTAGAGTCCGCCAGAATAATAATTCACCCCTCCACTTT.

The chain is built from TRBV20-1 and TRBJ2-3; TRBD2 matches at 8 bases. V lost 6 bases, J lost 4 bases, and 9 bases stayed unmatched. The CDR3 loop spans 14 amino acids. Germline CDR1 DFQATT, CDR2 SNEGSKA (reference sequence). In DNA, the CDR3 is TGCAGTGCGGGGGCAGCGGGAGATGCAGATACGCAGTATTTT. It encodes CSAGAAGDADTQYF.

This clonotype has a handful of counts. The V call is TRBV7-2, the J call TRBJ2-7, with D tentatively TRBD2 (5 bases). V dropped 5 bases and J dropped 0 bases, with 11 bases sitting between them. The CDR3 has 14 residues. Germline CDR1 reads SGHTA; CDR2 reads FQGNSA. CDR3 bases: TGTGCCAGCAGCCCTCTAGCTAGCTCCTACGAGCAGTACTTC. Its translation: CASSPLASSYEQYF.

The table lists this clonotype with a few counts. The chain uses TRBV29-1 and TRBJ2-3; D call uncertain. CDR1 and CDR2 from the germline V gene are SQVTM and ANQGSEA. V gave up 1 base and J gave up 3 bases, with 8 bases separating them. This CDR3 region has 13 residues. The CDR3 DNA reads TGCAGCGTTGAAGGTCCCAGTACAGATACGCAGTATTTT. Translated: CSVEGPSTDTQYF.

The V call is TRBV5-1, the J call TRBJ2-5; the match to TRBD2 covers 9 bases. Unmatched junction bases numbered 7, after V lost 2 bases and J lost 5 bases. Germline-derived CDR1 and CDR2 are SGHRS and YFSETQ. This CDR3 has 15 amino acids. In DNA form, the CDR3 reads TGCGCCAGCAGCTTCTCTAGCGGGGTGCGGGAGACCCAGTACTTC. Translated, it gives CASSFSSGVRETQYF.

This clonotype showed up many times. The chain is built from TRBV10-1 and TRBJ2-4; 8 bases map to TRBD2. There are 16 residues in the CDR3. Germline V gene data show CDR1 as WNHNN and CDR2 as SYGVQD (reference sequence). The trim removed 4 bases at V and 5 bases at J, leaving 10 bases unmatched. DNA for the CDR3: TGCGCCAGCAGTGCGGGGGTTAGCGGGATAGAAAACATTCAGTACTTC. The encoded protein is CASSAGVSGIENIQYF.

This clonotype was seen a few times. This chain joins TRBV7-6 and TRBJ2-3; 10 bases fit TRBD1. This CDR3 is 17 amino acids long. Germline assignment: CDR1 SGHVS and CDR2 FNYEAQ. V lost 2 bases and J lost 5; bases outside the gene matches: 10. The CDR3 sequence: CASSLNLGTGEGDTQYF. The CDR3, as DNA: TGTGCCAGCAGCTTAAACCTCGGGACAGGGGAGGGAGATACGCAGTATTTT.

This clonotype has a handful of counts. V gene TRBV5-1 combines with J gene TRBJ2-7, with D unclear. From germline, CDR1 is SGHRS and CDR2 YFSETQ. The CDR3 sequence is 18 residues long. Trimming pared 2 bases from V and 2 bases from J, leaving 23 bases between. The DNA for the CDR3 is TGCGCCAGCAGCTTTTCTGAAATTCGGTTCCAAAGAACCTACGAGCAGTACTTC. It translates to CASSFSEIRFQRTYEQYF.

This clonotype was detected ten times or more. The gene calls are TRBV11-2 and TRBJ2-1, with 7 bases fitting TRBD1. Losses at the gene ends were 1 base for V and 8 bases for J; bases not matched to a gene: 5. The V gene's germline CDR1 is SGHAT and CDR2 FQNNGV. The CDR3 contains 14 residues. The chain's CDR3 is CASSLGLGGHEQFF. Written as DNA, the CDR3 is TGTGCCAGCAGCTTAGGCCTAGGGGGCCATGAGCAGTTCTTC.

The CDR3 sequence is CSVRPDPEQFF. The CDR3, as DNA: TGCAGCGTTCGGCCGGATCCTGAGCAGTTCTTC. The V gene is TRBV29-1, the J gene TRBJ2-1; D remains unclear. This CDR3 is built from 11 residues. CDR1 is SQVTM, CDR2 ANQGSEA, per germline. V was clipped by 5 bases and J by 9 bases, with 11 bases between them.

Only a few counts were recorded for this clonotype. This chain connects TRBV5-1 to TRBJ2-4; TRBD1 aligns across 8 bases. V shed 0 bases and J 1 base; nucleotides not matched to a gene: 6. Germline lookup yields CDR1 SGHRS and CDR2 YFSETQ. This CDR3 region has 17 residues. The CDR3, as DNA: TGCGCCAGCAGCTTGGGAGGGCAGGGGGCGGCCAAAAACATTCAGTACTTC. Encoded protein: CASSLGGQGAAKNIQYF.

The chain carries TRBV4-3 and TRBJ1-6, with D possibly matching TRBD1 (5 bases). V lost 4 bases, J lost 9 bases, and 10 bases lay in between. The CDR3 totals 13 residues. In germline, CDR1 is LGHNA, CDR2 YSLEER. The CDR3: CASSPTGGSPLHF. Here the CDR3 DNA reads TGCGCCAGCAGCCCCACTGGGGGTTCACCCCTCCACTTT.

The sample holds a few counts of this clonotype. CDR3 sequence (DNA): TGTGCCAGCTCACCACTAGCGGGGTCGTACGAGCAGTACTTC. Translating it yields CASSPLAGSYEQYF. The chain couples TRBV18 to TRBJ2-7, with 8 bases fitting TRBD2. The CDR3 runs 14 residues. Trimming at V came to 1 base and at J to 4 bases, leaving 3 bases not matched to a gene. Germline loops: CDR1 KGHSH, CDR2 LQKENI. Complete variable domain (other parts from reference TRBV18 and TRBJ2-7): NAGVMQNPRHLVRRRGQEARLRCSPMKGHSHVYWYRQLPEEGLKFMVYLQKENIIDESGMPKERFSAEFPKEGPSILRIQQVVRGDSAAYFCASSPLAGSYEQYFGPGTRLTVT.